This T cell receptor beta chain was recovered during a study of blood T cell repertoires in COVID-19. Sequenced by immunoSEQ multiplex PCR; TCRdb stores in-frame clones only, minus some. The table lists over 120,000 clones, just under 80% of them singletons, with less than 2% in the top ten. Per the germline V gene, CDR1 is SQVTM and CDR2 is ANQGSEA. This CDR3 has 11 residues. V was trimmed by 6 bases and J by 2 bases, leaving 7 bases between them. The material sequenced was peripheral blood. V gene TRBV29-1 combines with J gene TRBJ2-5, with D possibly being TRBD2 (5 bases). This receptor was taken from a woman aged 55 to 70 with acute or convalescent COVID-19. As DNA, the CDR3 is TGCAGCGTAGCGGTTCAAGAGACCCAGTACTTC. Its translation is CSVAVQETQYF.